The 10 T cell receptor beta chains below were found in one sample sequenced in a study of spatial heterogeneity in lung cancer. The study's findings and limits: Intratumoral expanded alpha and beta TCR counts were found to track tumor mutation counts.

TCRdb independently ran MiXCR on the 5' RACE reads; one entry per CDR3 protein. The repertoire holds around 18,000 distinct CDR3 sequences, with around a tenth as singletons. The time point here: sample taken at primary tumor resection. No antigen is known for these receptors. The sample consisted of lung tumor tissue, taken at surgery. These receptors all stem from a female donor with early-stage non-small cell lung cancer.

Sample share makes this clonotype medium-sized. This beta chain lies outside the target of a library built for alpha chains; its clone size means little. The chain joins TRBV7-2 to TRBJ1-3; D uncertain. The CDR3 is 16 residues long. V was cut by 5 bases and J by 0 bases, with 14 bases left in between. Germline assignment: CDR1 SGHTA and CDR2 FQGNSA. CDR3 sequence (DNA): TGTGCCAGCAGCCTGCGGACGGTCAACTCTGGAAACACCATATATTTT. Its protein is CASSLRTVNSGNTIYF.

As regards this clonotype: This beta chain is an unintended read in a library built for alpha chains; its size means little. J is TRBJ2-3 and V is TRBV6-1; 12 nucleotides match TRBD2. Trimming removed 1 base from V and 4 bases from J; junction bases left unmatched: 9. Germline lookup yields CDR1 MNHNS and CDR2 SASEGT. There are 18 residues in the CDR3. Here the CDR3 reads CASSEGNLAGGHADTQYF. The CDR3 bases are TGTGCCAGCAGTGAAGGGAATCTAGCGGGGGGGCATGCAGATACGCAGTATTTT.

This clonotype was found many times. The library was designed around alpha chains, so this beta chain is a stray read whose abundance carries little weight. The DNA of the CDR3 is TGTGCCAGCAGCTTACCTAGGACAGGGGGAATCAATCAGCCCCAGCATTTT. Encoded protein: CASSLPRTGGINQPQHF. This rearrangement joins TRBV11-1 to TRBJ1-5; 10 positions agree with TRBD1. The ends lost 2 bases at V and 3 bases at J; junction bases unmatched: 7. Germline V CDR1 and CDR2: SGHAT, FQDESV (reference sequence). The CDR3 is made up of 17 amino acids.

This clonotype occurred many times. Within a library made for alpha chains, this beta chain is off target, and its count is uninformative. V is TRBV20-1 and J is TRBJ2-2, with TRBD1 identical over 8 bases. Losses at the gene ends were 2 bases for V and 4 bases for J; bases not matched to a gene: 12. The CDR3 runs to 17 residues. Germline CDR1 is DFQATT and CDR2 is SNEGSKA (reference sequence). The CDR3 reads CSARSSPGDRCTGELFF. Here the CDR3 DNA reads TGCAGTGCTAGATCCTCCCCTGGGGACAGGTGCACCGGGGAGCTGTTTTTT.

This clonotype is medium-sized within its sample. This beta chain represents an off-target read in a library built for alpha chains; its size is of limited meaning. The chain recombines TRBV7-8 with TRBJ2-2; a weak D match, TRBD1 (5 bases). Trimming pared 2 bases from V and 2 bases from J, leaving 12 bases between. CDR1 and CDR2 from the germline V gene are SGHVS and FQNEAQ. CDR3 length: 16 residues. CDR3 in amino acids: CASSLRTGLNTGELFF. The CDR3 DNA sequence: TGTGCCAGCAGCTTACGAACAGGATTAAACACCGGGGAGCTGTTTTTT.

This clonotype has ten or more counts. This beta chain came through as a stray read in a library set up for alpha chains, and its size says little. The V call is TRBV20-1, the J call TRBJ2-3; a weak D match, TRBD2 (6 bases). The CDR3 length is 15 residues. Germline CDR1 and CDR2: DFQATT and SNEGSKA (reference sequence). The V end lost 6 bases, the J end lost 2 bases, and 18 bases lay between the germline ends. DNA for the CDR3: TGCAGTGCCGGGGAGGACATTCTAGACACAGATACGCAGTATTTT. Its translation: CSAGEDILDTDTQYF.

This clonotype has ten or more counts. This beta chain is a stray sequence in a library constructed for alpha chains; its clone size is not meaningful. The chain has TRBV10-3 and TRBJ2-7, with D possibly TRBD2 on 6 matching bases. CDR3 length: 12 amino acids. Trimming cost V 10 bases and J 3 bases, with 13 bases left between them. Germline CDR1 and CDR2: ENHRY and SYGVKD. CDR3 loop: CATGTLSYEQYF. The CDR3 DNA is TGTGCCACAGGGACTCTAAGCTACGAGCAGTACTTC.

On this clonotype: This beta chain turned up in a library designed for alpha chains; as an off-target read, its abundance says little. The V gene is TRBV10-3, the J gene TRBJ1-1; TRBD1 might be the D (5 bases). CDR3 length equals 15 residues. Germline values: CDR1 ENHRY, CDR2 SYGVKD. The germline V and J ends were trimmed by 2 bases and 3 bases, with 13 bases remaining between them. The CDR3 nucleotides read TGTGCCATCAGTGAGAGAAGAGGGGAGCACACTGAAGCTTTCTTT. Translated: CAISERRGEHTEAFF.

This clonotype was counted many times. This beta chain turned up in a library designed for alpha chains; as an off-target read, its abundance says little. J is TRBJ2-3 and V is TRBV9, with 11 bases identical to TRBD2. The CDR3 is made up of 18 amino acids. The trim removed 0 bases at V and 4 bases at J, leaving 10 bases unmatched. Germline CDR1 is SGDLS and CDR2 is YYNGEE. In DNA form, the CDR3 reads TGTGCCAGCAGCGTAGTGATAGCGGGGGGGGCCGAAGCAGATACGCAGTATTTT. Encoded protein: CASSVVIAGGAEADTQYF.

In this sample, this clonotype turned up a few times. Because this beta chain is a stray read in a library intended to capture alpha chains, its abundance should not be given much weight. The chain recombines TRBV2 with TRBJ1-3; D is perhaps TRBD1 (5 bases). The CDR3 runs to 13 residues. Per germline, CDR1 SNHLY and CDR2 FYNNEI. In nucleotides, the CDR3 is TGTGCAATCGGGGGGGACTCTGGAAACACCATATATTTT. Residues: CAIGGDSGNTIYF. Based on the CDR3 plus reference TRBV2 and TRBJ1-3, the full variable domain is EPEVTQTPSHQVTQMGQEVILRCVPISNHLYFYWYRQILGQKVEFLVSFYNNEISEKSEIFDDQFSVERPDGSNFTLKIRSTKLEDSAMYFCAIGGDSGNTIYFGEGSWLTVV.